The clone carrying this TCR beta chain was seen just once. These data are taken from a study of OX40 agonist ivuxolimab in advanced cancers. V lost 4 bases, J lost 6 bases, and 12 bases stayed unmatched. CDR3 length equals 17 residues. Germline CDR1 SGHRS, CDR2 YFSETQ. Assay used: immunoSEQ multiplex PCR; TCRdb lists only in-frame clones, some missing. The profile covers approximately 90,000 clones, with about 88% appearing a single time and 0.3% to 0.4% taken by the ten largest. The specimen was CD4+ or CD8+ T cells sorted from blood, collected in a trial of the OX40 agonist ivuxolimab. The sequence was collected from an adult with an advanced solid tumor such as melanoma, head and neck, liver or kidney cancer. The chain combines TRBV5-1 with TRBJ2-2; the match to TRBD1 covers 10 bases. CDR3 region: CASSLPRDRGSSGELFF. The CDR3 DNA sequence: TGCGCCAGCAGCCTCCCACGGGACAGGGGAAGTTCCGGGGAGCTGTTTTTT.